A single sample is the source of the 2 T cell receptor beta chains below, sequenced in a study of cytomegalovirus exposure and HLA in healthy donors. A multiplex PCR was run with 60 Vbeta primers and 13 Jbeta primers. Method: immunoSEQ multiplex PCR; TCRdb's copy keeps in-frame clones and lacks some. The sample shows about 130,000 clones, over 65% of them seen only once. Specimen: PBMCs. These receptors were collected from a man aged 25-40 years in good health and CMV-seropositive.

The chain links TRBV2 to TRBJ1-5; D gene unclear. V was clipped by 6 bases and J by 3 bases, with 12 bases between them. Germline values: CDR1 SNHLY, CDR2 FYNNEI. The CDR3 consists of 14 residues. CDR3 residues: CASREEDFNQPQHF. The DNA of the CDR3 is TGTGCCAGCAGGGAGGAAGATTTCAATCAGCCCCAGCATTTT.

The chain is built from TRBV5-8 and TRBJ2-7, with no clear D. CDR1 and CDR2 (germline): SGHTS, YDEGEE. This CDR3 contains 15 residues. Trimming stripped 3 bases from V and 0 bases from J, with 13 bases between. DNA of the CDR3: TGTGCCAGCAGCTCGTATCCCGGGTCCTCCTACGAGCAGTACTTC. It encodes CASSSYPGSSYEQYF.